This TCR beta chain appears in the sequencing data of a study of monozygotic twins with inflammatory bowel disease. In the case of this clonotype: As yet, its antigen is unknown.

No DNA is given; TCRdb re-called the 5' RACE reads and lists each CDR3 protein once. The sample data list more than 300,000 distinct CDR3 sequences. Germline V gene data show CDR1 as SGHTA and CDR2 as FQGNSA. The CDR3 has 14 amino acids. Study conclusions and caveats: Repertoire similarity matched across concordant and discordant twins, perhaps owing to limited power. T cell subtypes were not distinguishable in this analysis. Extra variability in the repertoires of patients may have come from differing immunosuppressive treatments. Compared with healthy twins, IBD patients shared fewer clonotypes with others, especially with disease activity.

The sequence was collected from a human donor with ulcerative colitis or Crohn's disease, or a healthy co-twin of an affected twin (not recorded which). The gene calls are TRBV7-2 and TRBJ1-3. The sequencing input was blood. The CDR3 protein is CASSLESQLTTIYF.